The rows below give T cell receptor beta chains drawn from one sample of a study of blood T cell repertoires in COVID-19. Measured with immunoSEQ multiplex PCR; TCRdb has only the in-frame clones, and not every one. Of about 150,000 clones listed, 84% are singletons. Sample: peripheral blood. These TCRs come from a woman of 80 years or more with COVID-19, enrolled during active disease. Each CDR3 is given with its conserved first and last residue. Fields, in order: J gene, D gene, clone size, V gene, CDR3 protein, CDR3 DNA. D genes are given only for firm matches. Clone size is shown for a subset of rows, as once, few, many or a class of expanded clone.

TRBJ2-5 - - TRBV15 CATAGLGSYQETQYF TGTGCCACCGCGGGACTCGGATCCTACCAAGAGACCCAGTACTTC
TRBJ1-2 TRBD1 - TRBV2 CASSEQQGAGYTF TGTGCCAGCAGTGAACAACAGGGGGCTGGCTACACCTTC
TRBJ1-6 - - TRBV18 CASSPTGINSPLHF TGTGCCAGCTCACCTACAGGAATTAATTCACCCCTCCACTTT
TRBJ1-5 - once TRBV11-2 CASKGMGGRGVQPQHF TGTGCCAGCAAGGGAATGGGTGGCAGGGGTGTTCAGCCCCAGCATTTT
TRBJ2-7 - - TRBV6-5 CASSYSVRGYEQYF TGTGCCAGCAGTTACTCGGTGAGAGGCTACGAGCAGTACTTC
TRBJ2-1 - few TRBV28 CASANRVVKFF TGTGCCAGCGCAAACAGGGTTGTCAAGTTCTTC
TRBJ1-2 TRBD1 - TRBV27 CASRKTGGIGYTF TGTGCCAGCAGAAAAACAGGGGGTATTGGCTACACCTTC
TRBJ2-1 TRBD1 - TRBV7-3 CASSLKAPGTDNEQFF TGTGCCAGCAGCTTAAAGGCCCCGGGGACAGACAATGAGCAGTTCTTC
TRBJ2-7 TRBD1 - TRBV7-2 CASSHRTGSYEQYF TGTGCCAGCAGCCACCGGACAGGTTCCTACGAGCAGTACTTC
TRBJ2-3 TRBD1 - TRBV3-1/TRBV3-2 CASSPRDRRTDTQYF TGTGCCAGCAGCCCGCGGGACAGGCGCACAGATACGCAGTATTTT
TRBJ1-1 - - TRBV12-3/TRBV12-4 CASSFTEGTEAFF TGTGCCAGCAGTTTCACAGAGGGAACTGAAGCTTTCTTT
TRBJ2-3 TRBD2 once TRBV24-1 CATSNSGAYTDTQYF TGTGCCACCAGTAACAGCGGGGCCTACACAGATACGCAGTATTTT
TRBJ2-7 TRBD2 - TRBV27 CASRLQGLAFDEQYF TGTGCCAGCAGACTACAGGGACTAGCGTTCGACGAGCAGTACTTC
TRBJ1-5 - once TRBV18 CASSPAPGNQPQHF TGTGCCAGCTCACCAGCTCCAGGGAATCAGCCCCAGCATTTT
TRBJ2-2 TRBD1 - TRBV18 CASSPTGGTGELFF TGTGCCAGCTCACCGACAGGGGGCACCGGGGAGCTGTTTTTT
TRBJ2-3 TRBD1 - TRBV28 CASSLTTGFGTDTQYF TGTGCCAGCAGCCTTACGACAGGGTTTGGCACAGATACGCAGTATTTT
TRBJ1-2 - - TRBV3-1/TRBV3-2 CASSQDLRAFNGYTF TGTGCCAGCAGCCAAGATCTGCGGGCCTTTAACGGCTACACCTTC
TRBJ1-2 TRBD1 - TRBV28 CASSFRDRNYGYTF TGTGCCAGCAGTTTCCGGGACAGGAACTATGGCTACACCTTC
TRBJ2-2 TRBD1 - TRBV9 CASSVHRGTGELFF TGTGCCAGCAGCGTCCACAGGGGCACCGGGGAGCTGTTTTTT
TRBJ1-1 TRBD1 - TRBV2 CASRTGTLTEAFF TGTGCCAGTAGGACAGGGACGCTCACCGAAGCTTTCTTT
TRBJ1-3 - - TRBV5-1 CASSLQGSSGNTIYF TGCGCCAGCAGCTTACAGGGAAGCTCTGGAAACACCATATATTTT
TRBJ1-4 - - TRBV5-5 CATRTGATNEKLFF TGTGCCACCCGTACGGGGGCAACTAATGAAAAACTGTTTTTT
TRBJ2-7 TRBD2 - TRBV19 CASRILREYEQYF TGTGCCAGTAGGATCCTGCGGGAGTACGAGCAGTACTTC
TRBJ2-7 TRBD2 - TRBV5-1 CASSISGLGYEQYF TGCGCCAGCAGCATTAGCGGGCTCGGCTACGAGCAGTACTTC
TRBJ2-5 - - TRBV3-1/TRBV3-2 CASSFYGETQYF TGTGCCAGCAGCTTTTACGGGGAGACCCAGTACTTC
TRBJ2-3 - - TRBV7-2 CASGPGAADTQYF TGTGCCAGCGGTCCAGGGGCGGCAGATACGCAGTATTTT
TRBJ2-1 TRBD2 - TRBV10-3 CAIRVAGGNNEQFF TGTGCCATCAGGGTAGCGGGGGGAAACAATGAGCAGTTCTTC
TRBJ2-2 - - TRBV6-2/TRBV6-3 CASSNRGLLGELFF TGTGCCAGCAGTAACCGGGGACTCCTCGGGGAGCTGTTTTTT
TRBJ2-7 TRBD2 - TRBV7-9 CASSLNGGREDEQYF TGTGCCAGCAGCTTAAATGGTGGGAGGGAGGACGAGCAGTACTTC
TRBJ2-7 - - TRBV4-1 CASSLREGIYEQYF TGCGCCAGCAGCCTCAGAGAGGGAATTTACGAGCAGTACTTC
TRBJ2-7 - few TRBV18 CASSPPARRDEQYF TGTGCCAGCTCACCACCGGCAAGACGGGACGAGCAGTACTTC
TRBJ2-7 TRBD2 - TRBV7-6 CASSLNTRGVGEQYF TGTGCCAGCAGCTTAAACACGCGGGGGGTGGGCGAGCAGTACTTC
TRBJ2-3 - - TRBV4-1 CASSPPLRGNTQYF TGCGCCAGCAGCCCACCGCTAAGAGGGAATACGCAGTATTTT
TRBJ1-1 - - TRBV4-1 CASKRGGMNTEAFF TGCGCCAGCAAGAGAGGGGGTATGAACACTGAAGCTTTCTTT
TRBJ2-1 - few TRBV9 CASSVQGLGNEQFF TGTGCCAGCAGCGTCCAGGGGTTAGGCAATGAGCAGTTCTTC
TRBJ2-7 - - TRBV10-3 CAISGQNYEQYF TGTGCCATCAGTGGACAGAATTACGAGCAGTACTTC
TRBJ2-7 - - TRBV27 CASSLWPEDEQYF TGTGCCAGCAGTTTATGGCCGGAGGACGAGCAGTACTTC
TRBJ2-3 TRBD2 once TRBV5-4 CASSLDPPSGIGGNTDTQYF TGTGCCAGCAGCTTGGATCCGCCTAGCGGGATCGGCGGGAACACAGATACGCAGTATTTT
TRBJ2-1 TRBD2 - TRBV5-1 CASSSRPSGADNEQFF TGCGCCAGCAGCTCTCGCCCTAGCGGAGCTGACAATGAGCAGTTCTTC
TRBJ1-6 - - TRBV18 CASSPLPGVANSPLHF TGTGCCAGCTCACCACTCCCGGGGGTTGCTAATTCACCCCTCCACTTT
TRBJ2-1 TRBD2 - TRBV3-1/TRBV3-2 CASSPSGGANNEQFF TGTGCCAGCAGCCCTAGCGGGGGGGCGAACAATGAGCAGTTCTTC
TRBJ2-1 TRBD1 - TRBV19 CASSSSTGGSLVDEQFF TGTGCCAGTAGTTCCTCGACAGGGGGCTCCCTAGTCGATGAGCAGTTCTTC